One TCR beta chain is described in this entry. As yet, its antigen is unknown. The data are from a study of T cell responses to AZD1222 COVID-19 vaccine. Study details: Second-dose recipients at about 4 or about 12 weeks were treated as one pooled group.

After removal of 7 bases from V and 0 bases from J, the junction contained 5 bases not matched to a gene. Germline V gene sequence: CDR1 MDHEN, CDR2 SYDVKM. The CDR3 consists of 14 residues. Notes on the study in general: Donors skewed white British and female; clonal diversity was possibly underestimated. Repertoires were sampled only after the peak T cell response.

Sequencing used immunoSEQ multiplex PCR; TCRdb keeps in-frame clones, though not all of them. The repertoire includes about 100,000 clones, 90% of them detected once, and 1% to 1.5% sits in the top ten. The sequenced sample was peripheral blood, obtained on day 0 of AZD1222 vaccination. The TCR comes from an adult in good health. The rearrangement links TRBV28 to TRBJ1-1; the match to TRBD1 covers 7 bases. This CDR3 is CASTYRGMNTEAFF. The CDR3 DNA is TGTGCCAGCACGTACAGGGGCATGAACACTGAAGCTTTCTTT.